This T cell receptor beta chain comes out of a study of regulatory and conventional T cells in RAG deficiency. The study, taken as a whole, reports: Shorter CDR3s in all patient subsets; >85% Treg-Tconv overlap in Omenn. Other subsets showed around 10-fold reductions, but Treg unique TCR beta sequences fell 80 to 100-fold in these patients.

Generated by immunoSEQ multiplex PCR, the TCRdb table keeps only in-frame clones and is missing some. In the table there are some 20,000 clones, 85% to 95% of which are singletons. Conventional CD4+ T cells were sorted from blood as CD25-low CD127-high cells. With regard to this clone: Antigen unknown.

The V gene lost 1 base and the J gene lost 5 bases, with 9 bases spanning the gap. Germline V gene data show CDR1 as SGHRS and CDR2 as YFSETQ. This CDR3 is 14 amino acids long. A further study also used this sample, focusing on regulatory T cells. That paper states: Primers: 52 TRBV forward and 13 TRBJ reverse.

This chain joins TRBV5-1 and TRBJ1-4, with TRBD1 as a possible D gene (6 bases). The TCR originated in a human donor in good health. Sequencing input: CD4+ T cells sorted from blood. CDR3 sequence (DNA): TGCGCCAGCAGCTTGAGTACAGGGAATGAAAAACTGTTTTTT. Its protein product is CASSLSTGNEKLFF.